This TCR beta chain was sequenced for a study of T cells after yellow fever vaccination. The CDR3 loop spans 19 amino acids. The germline V gene has CDR1 SGHAT and CDR2 FQNNGV. Trimming cost V 1 base and J 7 bases, with 26 bases left between them. To note about this clonotype: Its antigen is unidentified.

Whole-study results and caveats: Once the booster was given, most primary-vaccination clones reappeared, at approximately 97% for CD4 and roughly 91% for CD8. One caveat is that FACS-sorted repertoires could contain abundant clonotypes contaminating from the bulk population. Faster peaking, at day 5 versus 15, marked a secondary response that was weaker.

TCRdb processed the 5' RACE reads anew with MiXCR; each CDR3 protein has one entry. The sample includes almost 600,000 distinct CDR3 sequences, approximately 12% of them seen just once. The sample was PBMCs, taken on the day of the yellow fever booster vaccination. The TCR originated in a man aged 30-40 years who received the YFV17D yellow fever vaccine. The chain joins TRBV11-2 to TRBJ2-1; D is tentatively TRBD1 or TRBD2 (5 bases each). CDR3 nucleotides: TGTGCCAGCAGCTTAGGCCGAACGGTACTAGTTGGGGGTGTAAATGAGCAGTTCTTC. Translation: CASSLGRTVLVGGVNEQFF.